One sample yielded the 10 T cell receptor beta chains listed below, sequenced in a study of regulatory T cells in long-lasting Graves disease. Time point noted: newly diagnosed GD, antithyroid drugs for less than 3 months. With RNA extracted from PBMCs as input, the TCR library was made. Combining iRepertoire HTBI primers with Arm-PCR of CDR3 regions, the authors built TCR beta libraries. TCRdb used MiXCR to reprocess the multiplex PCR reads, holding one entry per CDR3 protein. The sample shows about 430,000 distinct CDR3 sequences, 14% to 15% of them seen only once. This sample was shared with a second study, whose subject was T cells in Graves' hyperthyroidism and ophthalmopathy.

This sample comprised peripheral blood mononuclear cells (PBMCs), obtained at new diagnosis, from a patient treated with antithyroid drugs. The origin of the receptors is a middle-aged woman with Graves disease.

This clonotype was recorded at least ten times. The CDR3 loop reads CASSLGGWDQGETQYF. CDR3 sequence (DNA): TGTGCCAGCAGCTTAGGCGGGTGGGACCAGGGGGAGACCCAGTACTTC. The V and J genes are TRBV11-2 and TRBJ2-5; a weak D match, TRBD1 (6 bases). V lost 1 base to trimming and J lost 5 bases, with 17 bases between them. In germline, CDR1 is SGHAT, CDR2 FQNNGV. This CDR3 comprises 16 residues.

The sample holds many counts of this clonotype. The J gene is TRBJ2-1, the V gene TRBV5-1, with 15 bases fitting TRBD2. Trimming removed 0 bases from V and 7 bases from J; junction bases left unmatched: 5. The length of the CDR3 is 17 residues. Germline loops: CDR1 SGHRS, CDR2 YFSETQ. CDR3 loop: CASSLAGTSGRSNEQFF. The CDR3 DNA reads TGCGCCAGCAGCTTGGCCGGGACTAGCGGGAGGTCTAATGAGCAGTTCTTC.

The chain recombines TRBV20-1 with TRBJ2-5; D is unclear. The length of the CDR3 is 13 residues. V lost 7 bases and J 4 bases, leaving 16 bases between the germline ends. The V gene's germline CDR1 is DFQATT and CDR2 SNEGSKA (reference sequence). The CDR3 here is CSVSLDPGETQYF. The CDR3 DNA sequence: TGCAGTGTTAGTCTCGACCCCGGAGAGACCCAGTACTTC.

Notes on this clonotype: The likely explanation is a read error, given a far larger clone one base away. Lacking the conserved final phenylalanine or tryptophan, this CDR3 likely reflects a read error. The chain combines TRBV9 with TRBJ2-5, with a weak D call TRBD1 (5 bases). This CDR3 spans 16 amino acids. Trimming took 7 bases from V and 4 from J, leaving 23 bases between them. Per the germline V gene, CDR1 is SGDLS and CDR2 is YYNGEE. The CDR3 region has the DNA TGTGCCAGCTCACCACCCGACAGCGTAACCTTAGAGACCCAGTACCTC. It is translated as CASSPPDSVTLETQYL.

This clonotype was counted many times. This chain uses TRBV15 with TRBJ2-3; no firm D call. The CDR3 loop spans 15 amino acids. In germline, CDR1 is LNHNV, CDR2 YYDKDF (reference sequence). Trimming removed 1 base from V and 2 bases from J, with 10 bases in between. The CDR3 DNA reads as TGTGCCACCAGCAGAGCACTCCCGTCCACAGATACGCAGTATTTT. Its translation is CATSRALPSTDTQYF.

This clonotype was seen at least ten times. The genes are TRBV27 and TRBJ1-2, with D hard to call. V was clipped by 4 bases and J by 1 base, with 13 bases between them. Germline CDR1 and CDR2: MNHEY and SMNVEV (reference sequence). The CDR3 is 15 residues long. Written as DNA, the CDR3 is TGTGCCAGCAGTTCGATAACCGGGTTTAACTATGGCTACACCTTC. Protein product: CASSSITGFNYGYTF.

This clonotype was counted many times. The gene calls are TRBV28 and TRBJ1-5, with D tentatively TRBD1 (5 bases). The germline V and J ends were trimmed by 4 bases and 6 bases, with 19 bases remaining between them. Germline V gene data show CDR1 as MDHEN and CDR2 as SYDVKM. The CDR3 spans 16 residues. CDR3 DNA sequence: TGTGCCAGCAGTTCCCACCAGGGTGCTTCTAGTCAGCCCCAGCATTTT. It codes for CASSSHQGASSQPQHF.

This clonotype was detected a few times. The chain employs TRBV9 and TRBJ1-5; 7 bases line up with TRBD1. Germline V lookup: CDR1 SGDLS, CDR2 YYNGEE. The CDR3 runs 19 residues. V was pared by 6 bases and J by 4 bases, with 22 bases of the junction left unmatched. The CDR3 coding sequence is TGTGCCAGCATCAACGACAGGGACGGACGGTTGGAGGGAAATCAGCCCCAGCATTTT. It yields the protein CASINDRDGRLEGNQPQHF.

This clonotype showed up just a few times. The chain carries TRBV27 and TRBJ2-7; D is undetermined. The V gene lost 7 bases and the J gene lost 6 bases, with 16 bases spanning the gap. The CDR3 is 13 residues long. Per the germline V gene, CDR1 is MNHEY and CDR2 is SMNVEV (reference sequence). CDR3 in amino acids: CASTEGNSREQYF. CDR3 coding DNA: TGTGCCAGCACAGAAGGGAATAGCCGCGAGCAGTACTTC.

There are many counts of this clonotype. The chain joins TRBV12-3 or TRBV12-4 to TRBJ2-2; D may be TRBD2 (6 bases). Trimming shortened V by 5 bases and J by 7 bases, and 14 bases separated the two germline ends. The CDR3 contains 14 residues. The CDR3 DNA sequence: TGTGCCAGCAGTCGGACTACACTGGTCGGGGAGCTGTTTTTT. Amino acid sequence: CASSRTTLVGELFF.